This paragraph covers one T cell receptor (beta chain) sequence. Its antigen is not identified. These data come from a study of cytomegalovirus exposure and HLA in healthy donors. Study overall: Most donors, 81% of around 400 genotyped, fell in the Caucasian-associated ancestry cluster.

Study results and caveats: The study reported that TCR beta sequences accurately predicted HLA-A and HLA-B alleles in most subjects. Later on, a genetic analysis was performed. It linked a missense variant in DCLRE1C with V- and J-gene trimming of TCR beta.

Primers for the PCR totalled 60 Vbeta and 13 Jbeta. TCRdb's copy holds only in-frame clones and misses some; the assay was immunoSEQ multiplex PCR. The profile shows about 160,000 clones, 60% to 80% of them singletons. CDR1 SEHNR and CDR2 FQNEAQ come from the germline V gene (reference sequence). The CDR3 contains 17 residues. The germline V and J ends were trimmed by 2 bases and 4 bases, with 18 bases remaining between them. The receptor was derived from a woman aged 30 to 39 in good health and CMV-seronegative. Sequenced sample: PBMCs. J is TRBJ1-3 and V is TRBV7-9; a possible D gene is TRBD1 (6 bases). Here the CDR3 reads CASSLLGARILGNTIYF. The CDR3 DNA reads TGTGCCAGCAGCTTATTGGGGGCCCGTATTTTAGGAAACACCATATATTTT.